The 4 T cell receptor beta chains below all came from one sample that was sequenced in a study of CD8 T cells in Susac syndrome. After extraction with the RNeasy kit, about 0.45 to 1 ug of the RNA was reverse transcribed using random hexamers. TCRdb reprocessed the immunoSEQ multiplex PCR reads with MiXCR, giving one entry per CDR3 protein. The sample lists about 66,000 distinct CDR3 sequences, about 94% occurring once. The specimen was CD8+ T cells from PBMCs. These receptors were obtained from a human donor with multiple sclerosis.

CDR3 DNA: TGCAGTGCTAGACCTAGGCGGACCGACTATTTACAGCCCCAGCATTTT. Its protein is CSARPRRTDYLQPQHF. The chain is built from TRBV20-1 and TRBJ1-5; D gene ambiguous. The germline V gene encodes CDR1 DFQATT and CDR2 SNEGSKA (reference sequence). Trimming shortened V by 2 bases and J by 7 bases, and 21 bases separated the two germline ends. The CDR3 is made up of 16 amino acids.

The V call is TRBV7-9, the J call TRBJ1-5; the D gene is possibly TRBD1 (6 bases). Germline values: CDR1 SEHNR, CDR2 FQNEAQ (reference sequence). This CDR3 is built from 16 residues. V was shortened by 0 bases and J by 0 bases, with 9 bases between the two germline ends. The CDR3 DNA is TGTGCCAGCAGCTTAGCCAAGGGGGTTAGCAATCAGCCCCAGCATTTT. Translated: CASSLAKGVSNQPQHF.

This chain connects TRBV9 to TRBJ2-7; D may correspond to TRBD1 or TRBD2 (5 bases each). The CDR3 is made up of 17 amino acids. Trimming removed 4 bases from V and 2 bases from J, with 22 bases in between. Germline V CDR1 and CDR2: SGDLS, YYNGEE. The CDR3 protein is CASSPAREREDPYEQYF. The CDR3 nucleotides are TGTGCCAGCAGCCCAGCCAGGGAGAGGGAAGACCCCTACGAGCAGTACTTC.

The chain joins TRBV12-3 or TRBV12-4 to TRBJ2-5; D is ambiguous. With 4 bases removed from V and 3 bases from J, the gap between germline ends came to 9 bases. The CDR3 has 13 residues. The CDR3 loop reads CASSSQMEETQYF. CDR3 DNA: TGTGCCAGCAGTTCCCAGATGGAAGAGACCCAGTACTTC.